This T cell receptor (beta chain) stems from a study of shared clonotypes between healthy human individuals. Study overall: A few men and a couple of women, aged 18 to 49, were donors. Study-level results: Estimated clonotype richness was generally higher in naive than memory subsets.

As for this clone: Its target is unknown.

Selected positively for CCR7 and CD45RO-negative, naive CD8 cells excluded terminally differentiated effector memory CD45RA+ cells. Only Caucasian adults living in Nashville, Tennessee served as donors. The input for sorted-subset replicate PCRs was around 0.2 ug DNA, tens of thousands of T cell genomes. The data were produced by immunoSEQ multiplex PCR, yet TCRdb's version contains in-frame clones alone and is incomplete. The sample holds roughly 1,800,000 clones, around 96% seen once. CDR1 and CDR2 from the germline V gene are PRHDT and FYEKMQ (reference sequence). This CDR3 comprises 15 residues. Trimming took 5 bases from V and 0 from J; bases not matched to a gene: 4.

This sequence joins TRBV13 and TRBJ2-3; 8 bases map to TRBD2. The specimen was naive CD8+ T cells sorted from blood. This clonotype originated in a man aged 18 to 29 in good health. CDR3 nucleotide sequence: TGTGCCAGCAGCCTTAGCGGGGAAAGCACAGATACGCAGTATTTT. It is translated as CASSLSGESTDTQYF.